This TCR beta chain came from a study of blood T cell repertoires in COVID-19. Repertoires were generated with immunoSEQ multiplex PCR, while TCRdb's copy carries only in-frame clones and drops some. The repertoire holds 110,000 to 150,000 clones, around 85% seen once, with around 2.9% in the top ten. The TCR originated in a man over 45 with acute or convalescent COVID-19. The sample was peripheral blood.

The CDR3 is CASSLLGQGNTIYF. CDR3 sequence (DNA): TGTGCCAGCAGCTTATTGGGACAGGGAAACACCATATATTTT. The chain links TRBV7-9 to TRBJ1-3, with TRBD1 matching over 7 bases. After removal of 2 bases from V and 4 bases from J, the junction contained 2 bases not matched to a gene. Germline CDR1 reads SEHNR; CDR2 reads FQNEAQ (reference sequence). The CDR3 runs 14 residues.